This T cell receptor (beta chain) was documented in a study of blood T cell repertoires in COVID-19. Participants, about 18 to 95 years old, spanned 24 US areas. This CDR3 has 15 amino acids. Germline CDR1 and CDR2: MNHEY and SMNVEV (reference sequence). Losses at the gene ends were 5 bases for V and 5 bases for J; bases not matched to a gene: 7. In the original processing: Reference gene primer amplification gave nucleated cell count estimates. Profiled with immunoSEQ multiplex PCR; TCRdb holds only in-frame clones, not every one. V, J and clone size are taken as reported in that table, and D and trimming were inferred from the DNA itself. The repertoire holds hundreds of thousands of clones, with approximately 90% as singletons.

This clonotype was obtained from a woman between 25 and 40 years old who had recovered from COVID-19. Sequences were obtained from PBMCs or T cells enriched from blood (not recorded which). This rearrangement joins TRBV27 to TRBJ2-1; 9 bases agree with TRBD2. DNA for the CDR3: TGTGCCAGCAGTCCCAGGCTAGCGGGAAACAATGAGCAGTTCTTC. Translation gives CASSPRLAGNNEQFF.